Listed here are 11 T cell receptor beta chains from one sample, sequenced in a study of T cell repertoires in cytomegalovirus infection. Using its own MiXCR run on the reads, TCRdb lists one record per CDR3 protein. The table records nearly 700,000 distinct CDR3 sequences, around a third of them present only once. No antigen has been identified for these receptors. This sample comprised cultured PBMCs, obtained from culture after CMV antigen stimulation. These receptor sequences come from a human donor in good health (CMV status not recorded). Some clones in this sample may be carry-over from other donors' samples.

About this clonotype: Without the conserved terminal phenylalanine or tryptophan, this CDR3 likely stems from a read error. The rearrangement joins TRBV6-5 to TRBJ2-1; the D gene is possibly TRBD1 (6 bases). Trimming removed 7 bases from V and 3 bases from J, with 16 bases in between. The CDR3 has 15 amino acids. Germline assignment: CDR1 MNHEY and CDR2 SVGAGI. The CDR3 protein is CASTVQGLFYNEQFS. For the CDR3, the DNA is TGTGCCAGCACTGTACAGGGTTTATTCTACAATGAGCAGTTCTCC.

This clonotype was detected a few times. The chain joins TRBV11-2 to TRBJ2-3, with TRBD2 matching 11 bases. J gave up 4 bases and V 5 bases, and 20 bases lay outside the gene matches. CDR1 is SGHAT and CDR2 is FQNNGV in the germline V gene. This CDR3 is built from 20 residues. Here the CDR3 reads CASSPRTSGLIYGRPDTQYF. The CDR3 nucleotides are TGTGCCAGCAGCCCCCGGACTAGCGGGCTAATCTATGGAAGGCCAGATACGCAGTATTTT.

This clonotype was seen only a few times. This chain connects TRBV7-9 to TRBJ1-1; D gene unclear. The CDR3 totals 11 residues. Germline CDR1 SEHNR, CDR2 FQNEAQ (reference sequence). V dropped 0 bases and J dropped 8 bases, with 4 bases sitting between them. The CDR3 coding sequence is TGTGCCAGCAGCTTAGCCGTGGAAGCTTTCTTT. It yields the protein CASSLAVEAFF.

This clonotype was seen a handful of times. The V call is TRBV12-3 or TRBV12-4, the J call TRBJ1-6; perhaps TRBD1 as D (5 bases). The V and J ends lost 5 bases and 9 bases respectively, with 14 bases between them. The length of the CDR3 is 14 residues. For the CDR3, the DNA is TGTGCCAGCAGTGACACAGGAAGAGGTTCACCCCTCCACTTT. This sequence encodes CASSDTGRGSPLHF.

This chain joins TRBV7-9 and TRBJ2-1; 10 bases fit TRBD2. Trimming at V came to 5 bases and at J to 7 bases, leaving 14 bases not matched to a gene. The CDR3 loop spans 17 amino acids. Germline V gene lookup returns CDR1 SEHNR and CDR2 FQNEAQ (reference sequence). CDR3: CASSGGSSGSRGNEQFF. CDR3 in DNA: TGTGCCAGCAGCGGGGGGTCTAGCGGGAGTAGGGGGAATGAGCAGTTCTTC.

This clonotype was observed at least ten times. This chain joins TRBV28 and TRBJ2-1; a possible D gene is TRBD1 (6 bases). Germline V lookup: CDR1 MDHEN, CDR2 SYDVKM. The ends were cut back, 5 bases at V and 3 bases at J, with 14 bases in the middle. This CDR3 is 15 amino acids long. The CDR3 sequence is CASSRGPDSYNEQFF. The CDR3 region has the DNA TGTGCCAGCAGTCGGGGTCCGGACAGCTACAATGAGCAGTTCTTC.

V usage is TRBV19 and J usage is TRBJ1-2; no reliable D call. Germline CDR1 and CDR2: LNHDA and SQIVND (reference sequence). This CDR3 region has 14 residues. V was shortened by 6 bases and J by 1 base, with 12 bases between the two germline ends. The CDR3 DNA reads as TGTGCCAGTAGAAGACTCCTGGTTAACTATGGCTACACCTTC. It is translated as CASRRLLVNYGYTF.

The gene calls are TRBV7-9 and TRBJ2-3; 10 bases line up with TRBD1. The ends lost 8 bases at V and 6 bases at J; junction bases unmatched: 14. The V gene's germline CDR1 is SEHNR and CDR2 FQNEAQ (reference sequence). This CDR3 region has 16 residues. CDR3 in DNA: TGTGCCAGCCGGTTTTGGACAGGGGGGCGTATGGATACGCAGTATTTT. As protein: CASRFWTGGRMDTQYF.

This clonotype appeared a few times. V and J are TRBV2 and TRBJ1-4, with D hard to call. Trimming took 7 bases from V and 2 from J, leaving 5 bases between them. Looked up from germline, CDR1 is SNHLY and CDR2 is FYNNEI. There are 12 residues in the CDR3. CDR3 bases: TGTGCCAGCACAGAGACTAATGAAAAACTGTTTTTT. Translating it yields CASTETNEKLFF.

V usage is TRBV12-3 or TRBV12-4 and J usage is TRBJ1-1; unclear D gene. This CDR3 has 13 residues. Trimming took 5 bases from V and 11 from J, leaving 18 bases between them. CDR3 nucleotide sequence: TGTGCCAGCAGTACCCCCCCCCCGGACCAGGCTTTCTTT. It specifies CASSTPPPDQAFF.

This clonotype was seen only a few times. V gene TRBV11-2 combines with J gene TRBJ2-3, with D possibly being TRBD1 or TRBD2 (6 bases each). Germline lookup yields CDR1 SGHAT and CDR2 FQNNGV. V lost 6 bases and J lost 2, with 15 bases in between. The CDR3 spans 15 residues. This chain's CDR3 is CASRNSGGHTDTQYF. The DNA for the CDR3 is TGTGCCAGCAGAAACTCTGGGGGGCACACAGATACGCAGTATTTT. The variable domain in full, completed from reference TRBV11-2 and TRBJ2-3, reads EAGVAQSPRYKIIEKRQSVAFWCNPISGHATLYWYQQILGQGPKLLIQFQNNGVVDDSQLPKDRFSAERLKGVDSTLKIQPAKLEDSAVYLCASRNSGGHTDTQYFGPGTRLTVL.